The 2 T cell receptor beta chains below all came from one sample that was sequenced in a study of blood T cell repertoires in COVID-19. Produced via immunoSEQ multiplex PCR; TCRdb's table is partial and in-frame only. The repertoire includes about 140,000 clones, about four fifths of them detected once, and 1.6% sits in the top ten. Source material: peripheral blood. The receptors shown here come from a human donor in a cohort sampled during active COVID-19.

The chain couples TRBV6-1 to TRBJ1-4; no clear D. CDR1 MNHNS and CDR2 SASEGT come from the germline V gene. The CDR3 extends over 14 amino acids. Trimming took off 2 bases at V and 7 bases at J, with 11 bases between the two ends. This chain's CDR3 is CASSEYGIGEKLFF. In nucleotides, the CDR3 is TGTGCCAGCAGTGAATACGGTATCGGTGAAAAACTGTTTTTT.

The CDR3 DNA reads as TGTGCCAGCAGCCGTTCTACAGCCTACGAGCAGTACTTC. Amino acids: CASSRSTAYEQYF. The V call is TRBV7-8, the J call TRBJ2-7; D remains ambiguous. Germline CDR1 and CDR2: SGHVS and FQNEAQ. The CDR3 totals 13 residues. V was cut by 5 bases and J by 2 bases, with 10 bases left in between.